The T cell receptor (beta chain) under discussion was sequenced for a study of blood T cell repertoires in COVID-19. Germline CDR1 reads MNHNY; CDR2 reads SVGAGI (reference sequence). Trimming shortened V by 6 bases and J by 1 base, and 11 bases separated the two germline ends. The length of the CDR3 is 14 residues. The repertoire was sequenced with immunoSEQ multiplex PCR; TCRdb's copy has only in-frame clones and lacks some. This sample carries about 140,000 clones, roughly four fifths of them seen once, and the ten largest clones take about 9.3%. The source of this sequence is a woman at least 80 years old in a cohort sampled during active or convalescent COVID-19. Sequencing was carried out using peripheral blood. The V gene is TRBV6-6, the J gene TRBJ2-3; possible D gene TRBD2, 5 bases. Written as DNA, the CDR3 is TGTGCCAGCAGAGACCCCGGGGGCACAGATACGCAGTATTTT. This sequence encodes CASRDPGGTDTQYF.